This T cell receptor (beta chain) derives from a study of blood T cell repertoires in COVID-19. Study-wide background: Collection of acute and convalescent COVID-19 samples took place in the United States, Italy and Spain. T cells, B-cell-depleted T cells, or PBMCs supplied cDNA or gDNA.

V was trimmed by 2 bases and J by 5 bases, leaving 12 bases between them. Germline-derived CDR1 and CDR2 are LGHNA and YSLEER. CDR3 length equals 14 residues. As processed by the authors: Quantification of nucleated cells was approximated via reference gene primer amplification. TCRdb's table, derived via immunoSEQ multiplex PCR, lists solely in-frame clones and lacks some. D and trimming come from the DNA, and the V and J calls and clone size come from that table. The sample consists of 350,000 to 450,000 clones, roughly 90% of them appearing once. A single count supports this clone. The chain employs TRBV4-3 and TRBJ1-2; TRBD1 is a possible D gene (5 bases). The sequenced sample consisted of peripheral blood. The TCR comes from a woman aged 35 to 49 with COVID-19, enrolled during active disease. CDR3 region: CASSQSAGSYGYTF. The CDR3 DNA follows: TGCGCCAGCAGCCAATCGGCAGGGTCATATGGCTACACCTTC.